The 12 T cell receptor beta chains below come from one sample, sequenced in a study of T cell repertoires in cytomegalovirus infection. The antigens these receptors bind are not known. TCRdb fed the reads into MiXCR, producing one record per CDR3 protein. The sample comprises roughly 100,000 distinct CDR3 sequences, around 45% of which are singletons, and less than 80% rests with the top ten. Sequences were derived from CD8+ T cells from cultured PBMCs, sampled from culture after CMV antigen stimulation. The source of these receptors is a human donor in good health (CMV status not recorded). Some clones in this sample may be carry-over from other donors' samples.

V is TRBV28 and J is TRBJ2-1; TRBD2 agrees at 8 bases. Germline CDR1 is MDHEN and CDR2 is SYDVKM. The V and J ends lost 11 bases and 1 base, in that order; junction bases with no gene match: 7. The CDR3 consists of 14 residues. The CDR3 DNA follows: TGTGCCTCAGGAGCGGGGGCTTCCTACAATGAGCAGTTCTTC. Translated, it gives CASGAGASYNEQFF.

This chain connects TRBV7-1 to TRBJ2-5; D is unresolved. TRBV7-1 is flagged as an ORF with uncertain function. V was trimmed by 5 bases and J by 1 base, leaving 14 bases between them. CDR3 length: 15 residues. CDR3 DNA sequence: TGTGCCAGCAGCCCCAGGTGGGTCCTCCAAGAGACCCAGTACTTC. Its translation is CASSPRWVLQETQYF.

This clonotype was observed a handful of times. This rearrangement joins TRBV19 to TRBJ2-3; D possibly corresponds to TRBD1 (6 bases). Trimming left V 10 bases short and J 3 bases short, with 23 bases between. The CDR3 contains 16 residues. CDR1 is LNHDA, CDR2 SQIVND, per germline (reference sequence). The CDR3 DNA sequence: TGTGCCATAAATCGCCCAGGAAGGGGGTTTACAGATACGCAGTATTTT. As protein: CAINRPGRGFTDTQYF.

The rearrangement joins TRBV5-1 to TRBJ2-1; no reliable D call. V shed 0 bases and J shed 0 bases, with 10 bases lying between them. From germline, CDR1 is SGHRS and CDR2 YFSETQ. The CDR3 consists of 16 residues. The CDR3 protein is CASSLGSLNSYNEQFF. Written as DNA, the CDR3 is TGCGCCAGCAGCTTGGGGTCCCTAAACTCCTACAATGAGCAGTTCTTC.

The chain is built from TRBV2 and TRBJ1-1; possible D gene TRBD1, 6 bases. The germline V gene encodes CDR1 SNHLY and CDR2 FYNNEI. V shed 5 bases and J shed 3 bases, with 19 bases lying between them. The CDR3 covers 16 residues. The CDR3 region has the DNA TGTGCCAGCAGTTCTACAGGGAATGAGTTCGACACTGAAGCTTTCTTT. Protein product: CASSSTGNEFDTEAFF.

This clonotype showed up just a few times. The V gene is TRBV11-2, the J gene TRBJ2-3; the match to TRBD2 covers 10 bases. Germline CDR1 and CDR2: SGHAT and FQNNGV. The V gene end was trimmed by 2 bases and the J gene end by 4 bases; junction bases not matched to a gene: 12. The CDR3 is 18 residues long. The DNA of the CDR3 is TGTGCCAGCAGCTTAAACTCGGGTAGCGGGGGGTGGGCAGATACGCAGTATTTT. Protein: CASSLNSGSGGWADTQYF.

This clonotype was counted ten times or more. V usage is TRBV9 and J usage is TRBJ2-1; TRBD2 is a possible D gene (5 bases). CDR3 length equals 13 residues. In germline, CDR1 is SGDLS, CDR2 YYNGEE. Trimming took off 4 bases at V and 2 bases at J, with 7 bases between the two ends. CDR3 protein: CASSMTTYNEQFF. The CDR3 nucleotides are TGTGCCAGCAGCATGACTACCTACAATGAGCAGTTCTTC.

The chain joins TRBV6-6 to TRBJ1-1, with no clear D. V was trimmed by 5 bases and J by 8 bases, leaving 15 bases between them. This CDR3 has 13 residues. Germline loops: CDR1 MNHNY, CDR2 SVGAGI (reference sequence). The CDR3 DNA reads TGTGCCAGCAGTCCTCCGGGCCCCCGAGAAGCTTTCTTT. This translates into CASSPPGPREAFF.

V gene TRBV28 combines with J gene TRBJ1-2; D is unclear. This CDR3 is 14 amino acids long. From germline, CDR1 is MDHEN and CDR2 SYDVKM. The V gene lost 4 bases and the J gene lost 4 bases, with 13 bases spanning the gap. The CDR3 is CASSSVSGPYGYTF. CDR3 coding DNA: TGTGCCAGCAGTTCAGTGTCAGGTCCCTATGGCTACACCTTC.

The chain couples TRBV5-5 to TRBJ1-2, with D tentatively TRBD1 (5 bases). The germline V and J ends were trimmed by 3 bases and 4 bases, with 19 bases remaining between them. This CDR3 has 16 residues. The V gene's germline CDR1 is SGHKS and CDR2 YYEKEE (reference sequence). The CDR3 DNA reads TGTGCCAGCAGCTCCCATTATTTGGACACTCTCTATGGCTACACCTTC. It is translated as CASSSHYLDTLYGYTF.

This clonotype was counted at least ten times. This chain links TRBV20-1 with TRBJ2-2, with unresolved D. The CDR3 totals 9 residues. V lost 7 bases and J 4 bases, leaving 1 base between the germline ends. Germline V gives CDR1 DFQATT, CDR2 SNEGSKA (reference sequence). CDR3 region: CSGTGELFF. The CDR3 nucleotides read TGCAGTGGCACCGGGGAGCTGTTTTTT.

This chain uses TRBV12-3 or TRBV12-4 with TRBJ1-5; D is ambiguous. The CDR3 contains 13 residues. V lost 1 base and J lost 1, with 2 bases in between. CDR3 DNA sequence: TGTGCCAGCAGTTTAGTCAGCAATCAGCCCCAGCATTTT. Amino acid sequence: CASSLVSNQPQHF.